Listed below are T cell receptor beta chains from one sample, sequenced in a study of shared clonotypes between healthy human individuals. The protocol was immunoSEQ multiplex PCR, while the TCRdb copy is restricted to in-frame clones and leaves out a portion. Among 1.5 million to 2.5 million clones, 85% to 95% were seen once, and the ten largest hold 1% to 1.5%. Sequenced sample: naive CD8+ T cells sorted from blood. These receptors came from a young man in good health. CDR3s include the opening cysteine and the closing phenylalanine or tryptophan. D genes are given only for firm matches. Only part of the rows carry a size: once, few, many, or a class if the clone is expanded.

CDR3aa	CDR3nt	v_gene	j_gene	d_gene	abundance
CASSTLDSEAFF	TGTGCCAGCAGCACGTTGGACAGTGAAGCTTTCTTT	TRBV13	TRBJ1-1	-	-
CASSPGQAFPSHEQYF	TGTGCCAGCAGCCCGGGACAGGCATTCCCCTCCCACGAGCAGTACTTC	TRBV9	TRBJ2-7	TRBD1	-
CASSPQGTGNIQYF	TGTGCCAGCAGCCCACAGGGGACCGGAAACATTCAGTACTTC	TRBV7-9	TRBJ2-4	TRBD1	-
CASSHVGPGSYEQYF	TGCGCCAGCAGCCATGTAGGTCCGGGCAGCTACGAGCAGTACTTC	TRBV4-3	TRBJ2-7	-	once
CASSAQGQAKNIQYF	TGTGCCAGCAGCGCACAGGGACAGGCCAAAAACATTCAGTACTTC	TRBV9	TRBJ2-4	TRBD1	-
CASSSRLTGELFF	TGTGCCAGCAGTTCCAGATTGACCGGGGAGCTGTTTTTT	TRBV6-5	TRBJ2-2	-	-
CASSLKRGTGQETQYF	TGTGCCAGCAGCTTAAAACGAGGGACAGGTCAAGAGACCCAGTACTTC	TRBV7-3	TRBJ2-5	TRBD1	-
CASSSGTEGISYNEQFF	TGCGCCAGCAGTAGTGGGACAGAGGGAATCTCCTACAATGAGCAGTTCTTC	TRBV10-1	TRBJ2-1	TRBD1	-
CASSEKWQGYQETQYF	TGTGCCAGCAGTGAAAAATGGCAGGGGTACCAAGAGACCCAGTACTTC	TRBV6-1	TRBJ2-5	-	-
CASRPGQGIWETQYF	TGTGCCAGCAGGCCGGGACAGGGGATATGGGAGACCCAGTACTTC	TRBV28	TRBJ2-5	TRBD1	-
CASSELAGAAYEQYF	TGTGCCAGCAGTGAACTAGCGGGGGCTGCCTACGAGCAGTACTTC	TRBV6-1	TRBJ2-7	TRBD2	-
CATYLAGGYETQYF	TGTGCCACCTATCTAGCGGGAGGTTATGAGACCCAGTACTTC	TRBV7-9	TRBJ2-5	TRBD2	-
CASSLELAGGPAGELFF	TGCGCCAGCAGCTTGGAACTAGCGGGAGGGCCGGCCGGGGAGCTGTTTTTT	TRBV5-1	TRBJ2-2	TRBD2	-
CASSFQEGEQYF	TGTGCCAGCAGTTTTCAAGAGGGCGAGCAGTACTTC	TRBV27	TRBJ2-7	-	-
CASSLWAGGHNEQFF	TGTGCCAGCAGTTTATGGGCAGGGGGGCACAATGAGCAGTTCTTC	TRBV27	TRBJ2-1	-	-
CASSVAAGRREPTGELFF	TGTGCCAGCAGCGTAGCTGCAGGACGGCGGGAGCCCACCGGGGAGCTGTTTTTT	TRBV9	TRBJ2-2	TRBD2	-
CASTEPGTGVIDGYTF	TGTGCCAGCACCGAGCCCGGGACAGGGGTCATCGATGGCTACACCTTC	TRBV5-6	TRBJ1-2	TRBD1	-
CASMEGRGLSYEQYF	TGTGCCAGCATGGAGGGGAGGGGGCTTTCCTACGAGCAGTACTTC	TRBV5-8	TRBJ2-7	-	-
CASTRSSDGTQYF	TGTGCCAGCACTAGGTCGTCCGACGGGACCCAGTACTTC	TRBV9	TRBJ2-5	-	-
CASSEGGGGYEQYF	TGTGCCAGCAGCGAAGGGGGGGGTGGCTACGAGCAGTACTTC	TRBV7-8	TRBJ2-7	-	-
CASSYSGSTEAFF	TGTGCCAGCAGTTACTCGGGGAGCACTGAAGCTTTCTTT	TRBV6-5	TRBJ1-1	-	-
CAWRGTGVNTEAFF	TGTGCCTGGAGGGGGACAGGGGTGAACACTGAAGCTTTCTTT	TRBV30	TRBJ1-1	TRBD1	-
CASSSGTDTQYF	TGTGCCAGCAGCTCCGGCACGGATACGCAGTATTTT	TRBV13	TRBJ2-3	-	-
CAWGGVGGGDNEQFF	TGTGCCTGGGGGGGCGTGGGCGGCGGGGACAATGAGCAGTTCTTC	TRBV30	TRBJ2-1	-	-
CASSYVGLQETQYF	TGTGCCAGCAGTTACGTGGGGCTCCAAGAGACCCAGTACTTC	TRBV6-6	TRBJ2-5	-	-
CASSHEAGGSYEQYF	TGTGCCAGCAGCCATGAAGCGGGAGGGTCCTACGAGCAGTACTTC	TRBV11-2	TRBJ2-7	TRBD2	-
CASSYGQGVGTQYF	TGTGCCAGCAGTTACGGACAGGGTGTGGGGACCCAGTACTTC	TRBV6-6	TRBJ2-5	TRBD1	-
CASSDGATGGNQPQHF	TGTGCCAGCAGTGATGGTGCGACAGGGGGCAATCAGCCCCAGCATTTT	TRBV2	TRBJ1-5	TRBD1	-
CASSEDGSLETQYF	TGTGCCAGCAGTGAAGACGGCAGTTTGGAGACCCAGTACTTC	TRBV6-1	TRBJ2-5	-	-
CASSLLTDGYTF	TGTGCCAGCAGCCTACTGACCGATGGCTACACCTTC	TRBV7-9	TRBJ1-2	-	-
CASSLGTGRDTEAFF	TGTGCCAGCAGCTTGGGGACAGGGAGGGACACTGAAGCTTTCTTT	TRBV7-2	TRBJ1-1	TRBD1	-
CASSEGPENTGELFF	TGTGCCAGCAGTGAAGGTCCAGAGAACACCGGGGAGCTGTTTTTT	TRBV6-1	TRBJ2-2	-	-
CASSLYGTEAFF	TGCGCCAGCAGCTTGTACGGCACTGAAGCTTTCTTT	TRBV5-1	TRBJ1-1	-	-
CASSASGASSPLHF	TGTGCCAGCAGCGCGTCCGGAGCGAGTTCACCCCTCCACTTT	TRBV9	TRBJ1-6	-	-
CASSRTANTGELFF	TGTGCCAGCAGTCGGACGGCGAACACCGGGGAGCTGTTTTTT	TRBV7-6	TRBJ2-2	-	-
CAWSVPVSSYEQYF	TGTGCCTGGAGTGTACCCGTGAGCTCCTACGAGCAGTACTTC	TRBV30	TRBJ2-7	-	-
CASSPLRGDLVYNEQFF	TGTGCCAGCAGCCCTCTCCGCGGGGACCTCGTCTACAATGAGCAGTTCTTC	TRBV7-6	TRBJ2-1	-	-
CASSVDIATNEKLFF	TGTGCCAGCAGCGTAGACATAGCAACTAATGAAAAACTGTTTTTT	TRBV9	TRBJ1-4	-	-
CASSVEGGTSGIMDIQYF	TGTGCCAGCAGCGTAGAGGGAGGGACTAGCGGGATTATGGACATTCAGTACTTC	TRBV9	TRBJ2-4	TRBD2	-
CASSLGGSFNEQFF	TGTGCCAGCAGCTTAGGGGGCTCCTTCAATGAGCAGTTCTTC	TRBV7-9	TRBJ2-1	-	-
CASSLYEGGNTEAFF	TGTGCCAGCAGTTTATACGAGGGGGGAAACACTGAAGCTTTCTTT	TRBV28	TRBJ1-1	-	-
CASSLSSGANVLTF	TGTGCCAGCAGCTTAAGCTCTGGGGCCAACGTCCTGACTTTC	TRBV7-9	TRBJ2-6	-	few
CALTRGSYNEQFF	TGTGCCCTCACCCGCGGGAGCTACAATGAGCAGTTCTTC	TRBV2	TRBJ2-1	TRBD2	-
CASSESYEQFF	TGTGCCAGCAGTGAGAGTTATGAGCAGTTCTTC	TRBV2	TRBJ2-1	-	-
CASSAGTLYEQYF	TGTGCCAGCAGCGCCGGGACCCTCTACGAGCAGTACTTC	TRBV5-5	TRBJ2-7	-	-
CASSKAGGDYEQYF	TGTGCCAGCAGTAAAGCGGGAGGGGACTACGAGCAGTACTTC	TRBV9	TRBJ2-7	TRBD2	-
CASSLYAGKQFF	TGTGCCAGCAGTTTATATGCGGGGAAGCAGTTCTTC	TRBV27	TRBJ2-1	-	-
CASREGSVYEQYF	TGCGCCAGCAGGGAGGGGTCCGTCTACGAGCAGTACTTC	TRBV5-1	TRBJ2-7	-	-
CASSIGTGGAYNEQFF	TGTGCCAGCAGCATAGGGACAGGGGGGGCCTACAATGAGCAGTTCTTC	TRBV7-2	TRBJ2-1	TRBD1	-
CASSYSYGQGDGYTF	TGTGCCAGCAGTTACTCCTATGGACAGGGAGATGGCTACACCTTC	TRBV6-5	TRBJ1-2	TRBD1	-
CAWGGYSSNQPQHF	TGTGCCTGGGGCGGGTACTCTAGCAATCAGCCCCAGCATTTT	TRBV30	TRBJ1-5	-	once
CASSATDTGELFF	TGTGCCAGCAGCGCTACGGACACCGGGGAGCTGTTTTTT	TRBV2	TRBJ2-2	-	-
CASSVATGVTYEQYF	TGTGCCAGCAGCGTAGCTACAGGGGTGACCTACGAGCAGTACTTC	TRBV9	TRBJ2-7	TRBD1	-
CASEGIGNEQFF	TGTGCCAGCGAGGGAATCGGGAATGAGCAGTTCTTC	TRBV27	TRBJ2-1	-	-